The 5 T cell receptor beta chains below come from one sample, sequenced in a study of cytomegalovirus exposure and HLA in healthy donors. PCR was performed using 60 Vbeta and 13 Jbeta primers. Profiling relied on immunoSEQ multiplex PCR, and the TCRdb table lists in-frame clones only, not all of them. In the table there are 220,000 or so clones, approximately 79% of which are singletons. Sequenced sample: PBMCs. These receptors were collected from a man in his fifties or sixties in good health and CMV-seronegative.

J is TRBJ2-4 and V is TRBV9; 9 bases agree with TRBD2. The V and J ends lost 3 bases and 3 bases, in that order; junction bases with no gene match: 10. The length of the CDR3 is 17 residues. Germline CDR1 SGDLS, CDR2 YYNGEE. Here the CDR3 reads CASSGGVLAGSKNIQYF. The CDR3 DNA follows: TGTGCCAGCAGCGGTGGGGTGCTAGCGGGAAGCAAAAACATTCAGTACTTC.

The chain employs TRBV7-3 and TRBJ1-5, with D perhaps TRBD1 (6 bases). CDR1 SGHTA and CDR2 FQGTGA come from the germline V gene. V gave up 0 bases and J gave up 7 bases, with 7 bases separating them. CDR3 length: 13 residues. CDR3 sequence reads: CASSLTRGQPQHF. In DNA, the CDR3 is TGTGCCAGCAGCTTAACCAGGGGACAGCCCCAGCATTTT.

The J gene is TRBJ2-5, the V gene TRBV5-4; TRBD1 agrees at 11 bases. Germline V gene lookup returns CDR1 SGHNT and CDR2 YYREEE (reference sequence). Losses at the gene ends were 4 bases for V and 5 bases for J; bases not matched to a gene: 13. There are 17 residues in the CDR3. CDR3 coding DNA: TGTGCCAGCAGCGAGATACCGGGACAGGGGGTGGGTGAGACCCAGTACTTC. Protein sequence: CASSEIPGQGVGETQYF.

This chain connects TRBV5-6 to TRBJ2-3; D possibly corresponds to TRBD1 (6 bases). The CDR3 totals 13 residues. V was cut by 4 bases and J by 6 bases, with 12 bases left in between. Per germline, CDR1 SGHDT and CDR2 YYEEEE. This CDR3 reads CASSDSGVDTQYF. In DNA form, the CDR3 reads TGTGCCAGCAGCGACTCAGGGGTGGATACGCAGTATTTT.

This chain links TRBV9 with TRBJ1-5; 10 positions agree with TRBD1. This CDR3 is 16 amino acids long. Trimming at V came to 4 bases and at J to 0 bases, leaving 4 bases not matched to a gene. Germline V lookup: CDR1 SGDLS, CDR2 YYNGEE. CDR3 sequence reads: CASSPGTGVSNQPQHF. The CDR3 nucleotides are TGTGCCAGCAGCCCCGGGACAGGGGTTAGCAATCAGCCCCAGCATTTT. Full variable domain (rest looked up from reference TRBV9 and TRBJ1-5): DSGVTQTPKHLITATGQRVTLRCSPRSGDLSVYWYQQSLDQGLQFLIQYYNGEERAKGNILERFSAQQFPDLHSELNLSSLELGDSALYFCASSPGTGVSNQPQHFGDGTRLSIL.